Listed here is a single T cell receptor beta chain. What it binds is unknown. PCR amplification relied on 60 Vbeta primers (plus 13 Jbeta primers). Assay used: immunoSEQ multiplex PCR; TCRdb lists only in-frame clones, some missing. The sample carries about 80,000 clones, 75% to 90% recorded once. These data belong to a study of cytomegalovirus exposure and HLA in healthy donors. General study results and limits: Cytomegalovirus association was assigned to 170 or so TCR beta chains. High specificity and sensitivity for cytomegalovirus status were reported for the classifier. Later work showed greater clonal expansion in HLA-associated TCR beta chains than in equally common others.

The CDR3 covers 15 residues. Unmatched junction bases numbered 3, after V lost 3 bases and J lost 2 bases. Per the germline V gene, CDR1 is SGHNT and CDR2 is YYREEE (reference sequence). This sequence joins TRBV5-4 and TRBJ1-4; 8 nucleotides match TRBD1. The sequencing sample was made of PBMCs. The source of this sequence is a man aged 50-60 years in good health and CMV-seropositive. CDR3 DNA sequence: TGTGCCAGCAGCTCCCAGGGGGCGACTAATGAAAAACTGTTTTTT. Its protein is CASSSQGATNEKLFF.